This entry describes one T cell receptor beta chain. Its specificity is unknown. The method was immunoSEQ multiplex PCR; TCRdb's version includes in-frame clones alone and lacks a portion of them. The repertoire includes roughly 66,000 clones, approximately 85% of them detected once, and about 0.4% sits in the top ten. This specimen belongs to a study of OX40 agonist ivuxolimab in advanced cancers. On the study more broadly: Partial responses, seen in three patients, involved one hepatocellular carcinoma and two cutaneous melanomas. Study-wide findings and caveats: CD4+ and CD8+ T cells in blood underwent clonal expansion by week 6 at 0.1 to 3.0 mg/kg.

The germline gives CDR1 MGHRA, CDR2 YSYEKL. The CDR3 extends over 14 amino acids. Trimming stripped 4 bases from V and 5 bases from J, with 14 bases between. The chain employs TRBV4-1 and TRBJ2-5; tentatively, D is TRBD2 (7 bases). Sequencing used CD4+ or CD8+ T cells sorted from blood, obtained in a trial of the OX40 agonist ivuxolimab. The receptor was derived from an adult with an advanced solid tumor such as melanoma, head and neck, liver or kidney cancer. The CDR3 loop is CASSPGGFAETQYF. Written as DNA, the CDR3 is TGCGCCAGCAGCCCGGGGGGCTTTGCTGAGACCCAGTACTTC.